One sample yielded the 28 T cell receptor beta chains listed below, sequenced in a study of human T cells and chemical hapten exposure. Time point described: patch test 2, 6 weeks after DPC sensitization. Treatment described: therapeutic diphenylcyclopropenone sensitization with weekly scalp DPC. TCRdb re-called the RACE reads through MiXCR, storing one row per CDR3 protein. The sample carries over 130,000 distinct CDR3 sequences, approximately 12% recorded once. This material consisted of whole blood, taken in connection with sensitization to the hapten diphenylcyclopropenone (DPC). The source of these receptors is a woman in her 50s with alopecia areata. Some clones in this sample may be carry-over from other donors' samples.

V and J are TRBV13 and TRBJ2-3; D remains ambiguous. Germline V CDR1 and CDR2: PRHDT, FYEKMQ (reference sequence). Trimming left V 5 bases short and J 3 bases short, with 12 bases between. CDR3 length equals 14 residues. This CDR3 reads CASSPPPRTDTQYF. The DNA of the CDR3 is TGTGCCAGCAGCCCACCCCCCCGGACAGATACGCAGTATTTT.

The V and J genes are TRBV27 and TRBJ1-6; TRBD1 is a possible D gene (6 bases). Germline V gives CDR1 MNHEY, CDR2 SMNVEV (reference sequence). The CDR3 is 15 amino acids. Trimming shortened V by 5 bases and J by 7 bases, and 15 bases separated the two germline ends. As DNA, the CDR3 is TGTGCCAGCAGTCCTTACTGGACAGCCAATTCACCCCTCCACTTT. Residues: CASSPYWTANSPLHF.

This clonotype was detected only a few times. The rearrangement uses TRBV28 and TRBJ2-2; tentatively, D is TRBD2 (5 bases). The CDR3 contains 16 residues. The germline gives CDR1 MDHEN, CDR2 SYDVKM. The V end was cut by 4 bases, the J end by 3 bases, with 15 bases between. The CDR3 bases are TGTGCCAGCAGTTCCCCCTCTAGCTCCCACACCGGGGAGCTGTTTTTT. Translation gives CASSSPSSSHTGELFF.

The chain couples TRBV6-1 to TRBJ1-5; D gene uncertain. V shed 6 bases and J shed 0 bases, with 15 bases lying between them. Germline loops: CDR1 MNHNS, CDR2 SASEGT. There are 16 residues in the CDR3. The CDR3 is CASSVSTGVSNQPQHF. The CDR3 bases are TGTGCCAGCAGCGTCAGCACGGGAGTTAGCAATCAGCCCCAGCATTTT.

This clonotype was observed many times. The chain combines TRBV11-2 with TRBJ1-1; maybe TRBD1 (6 bases). Germline-derived CDR1 and CDR2 are SGHAT and FQNNGV. This CDR3 region has 15 residues. V lost 5 bases and J lost 7, with 20 bases in between. The CDR3 protein is CASSLLLLGAGEAFF. The CDR3 coding sequence is TGTGCCAGCAGCCTCCTCCTTCTGGGGGCGGGTGAAGCTTTCTTT.

This clonotype was counted ten times or more. This chain connects TRBV28 to TRBJ2-7, with unresolved D. V shed 11 bases and J shed 5 bases, with 22 bases lying between them. Germline V gene sequence: CDR1 MDHEN, CDR2 SYDVKM. The CDR3 has 14 amino acids. DNA for the CDR3: TGTGCCGCCTGGCCGGGCCAAAGAAGCGACGAGCAGTACTTC. This codes for CAAWPGQRSDEQYF.

In regard to this clonotype: Mismatch with germline at one junction end may stem from a read error. V gene TRBV5-1 combines with J gene TRBJ2-5; the D gene could be TRBD1 or TRBD2 (5 bases each). The CDR3 covers 14 residues. Germline CDR1 reads SGHRS; CDR2 reads YFSETQ. This CDR3 is CASSLGWDQETQYF. CDR3 coding DNA: TGCGCCAGCAGCTTGGGGTGGGACCAGGAGACCCAGTACTTC.

This clonotype was seen ten or more times. CDR3 region: CASSSDRGGYEQYF. In DNA form, the CDR3 reads TGTGCCAGCAGCTCGGACAGGGGAGGGTACGAGCAGTACTTC. The rearrangement uses TRBV11-2 and TRBJ2-7, with 9 bases fitting TRBD1. V lost 4 bases to trimming and J lost 4 bases; unmatched junction nucleotides: 5. The CDR3 loop spans 14 amino acids. Germline V gives CDR1 SGHAT, CDR2 FQNNGV.

The chain links TRBV29-1 to TRBJ1-1, with TRBD1 matching over 8 bases. V shed 3 bases, J shed 5 bases, and the junction held 17 bases outside the gene matches. CDR1 and CDR2 from the germline V gene are SQVTM and ANQGSEA. The CDR3 is 17 residues long. The CDR3 bases are TGCAGCGTTGAGGTTGGGGCCATCCAGGGGGCGAGGACTGAAGCTTTCTTT. It translates to CSVEVGAIQGARTEAFF.

The chain is built from TRBV27 and TRBJ1-1; D remains unclear. V was pared by 6 bases and J by 6 bases, with 17 bases between. Germline CDR1 is MNHEY and CDR2 is SMNVEV (reference sequence). The CDR3 totals 14 residues. Here the CDR3 reads CASSLREVSAEAFF. CDR3 nucleotide sequence: TGTGCCAGCAGCCTGCGGGAGGTTTCCGCTGAAGCTTTCTTT.

Ten or more counts support this clonotype. The chain has TRBV29-1 and TRBJ2-3; no definite D call. This CDR3 spans 11 amino acids. CDR1 is SQVTM, CDR2 ANQGSEA, per germline. Deletions cut 6 bases from V and 4 bases from J, with 8 bases between. CDR3 loop: CSVVRADTQYF. CDR3 sequence (DNA): TGCAGCGTGGTCCGGGCAGATACGCAGTATTTT.

The chain is built from TRBV28 and TRBJ2-7; 9 nucleotides align to TRBD1. Germline assignment: CDR1 MDHEN and CDR2 SYDVKM. V gave up 5 bases and J gave up 4 bases; unmatched junction bases: 6. The CDR3 consists of 14 residues. This CDR3 is CASSTRDRVYEQYF. The CDR3 DNA reads as TGTGCCAGCAGTACCCGGGACAGGGTATACGAGCAGTACTTC.

The CDR3 is CASSVSGANTGELFF. The CDR3 nucleotides read TGTGCCAGCAGCGTAAGCGGAGCGAACACCGGGGAGCTGTTTTTT. The chain joins TRBV9 to TRBJ2-2; perhaps TRBD2 as D (5 bases). V lost 1 base and J lost 0, with 7 bases in between. Per germline, CDR1 SGDLS and CDR2 YYNGEE. The CDR3 runs to 15 residues.

The chain has TRBV18 and TRBJ2-3, with a weak D call TRBD2 (6 bases). Trimming removed 4 bases at V and 2 bases at J, with 16 bases between. The CDR3 contains 16 residues. Germline assignment: CDR1 KGHSH and CDR2 LQKENI. CDR3 in DNA: TGTGCCAGCTCACTCTCTGCGGGACGGTCCACAGATACGCAGTATTTT. Its translation: CASSLSAGRSTDTQYF.

This clonotype was found many times. V is TRBV7-9 and J is TRBJ2-1, with 11 bases aligning to TRBD2. V lost 3 bases to trimming and J lost 5 bases; unmatched junction nucleotides: 9. The CDR3 has 17 residues. CDR1 and CDR2 (germline): SEHNR, FQNEAQ (reference sequence). CDR3 DNA: TGTGCCAGCAGCTTTGAACCGGGACTAGCGGTCAACAATGAGCAGTTCTTC. This encodes CASSFEPGLAVNNEQFF.

This clonotype appeared a few times. The chain uses TRBV24-1 and TRBJ2-3; D gene unclear. Looked up from germline, CDR1 is KGHDR and CDR2 is SFDVKD. The ends were cut back, 4 bases at V and 10 bases at J, with 11 bases in the middle. The length of the CDR3 is 12 residues. This CDR3 is CATSDGPLAQYF. The DNA of the CDR3 is TGTGCCACCAGTGACGGGCCCTTGGCGCAGTATTTT.

This clonotype has a count of ten or more. The rearrangement links TRBV29-1 to TRBJ1-5; D gene uncertain. The V gene's germline CDR1 is SQVTM and CDR2 ANQGSEA. The CDR3 has 12 residues. Deletions cut 4 bases from V and 7 bases from J, with 11 bases between. This chain's CDR3 is CSVGARGQPQHF. CDR3 bases: TGCAGCGTTGGAGCACGAGGCCAGCCCCAGCATTTT.

This clonotype occurred many times. This chain joins TRBV6-1 and TRBJ2-1, with 10 bases aligning to TRBD2. The trim removed 3 bases at V and 0 bases at J, leaving 5 bases unmatched. The CDR3 is 17 amino acids. The V gene's germline CDR1 is MNHNS and CDR2 SASEGT. In nucleotides, the CDR3 is TGTGCCAGCAGTGACACCAGCGGGAGGGCCTCCTACAATGAGCAGTTCTTC. This translates into CASSDTSGRASYNEQFF.

The sample holds a few counts of this clonotype. The chain carries TRBV4-1 and TRBJ2-7; TRBD2 aligns across 7 bases. This CDR3 has 16 residues. Germline values: CDR1 MGHRA, CDR2 YSYEKL. V shed 1 base, J shed 1 base, and the junction held 7 bases outside the gene matches. CDR3 coding DNA: TGCGCCAGCAGCCAAGCAGCGAGTAGCGGGTCCTACGAGCAGTACTTC. It is translated as CASSQAASSGSYEQYF.

This clonotype was counted a few times. The chain uses TRBV30 and TRBJ1-6; 7 bases agree with TRBD1. The V gene's germline CDR1 is GTSNPN and CDR2 SVGIG (reference sequence). The trim removed 3 bases at V and 5 bases at J, leaving 7 bases unmatched. The CDR3 has 15 residues. The CDR3 here is CAWRLRDRNNSPLHF. CDR3 DNA: TGTGCCTGGAGACTCCGGGACAGAAATAATTCACCCCTCCACTTT.

V and J are TRBV24-1 and TRBJ1-4, with D tentatively TRBD1 (5 bases). The CDR3 length is 15 residues. The V end was cut by 9 bases, the J end by 3 bases, with 16 bases between. From germline, CDR1 is KGHDR and CDR2 SFDVKD. CDR3 sequence (DNA): TGTGCCACCTCGGCTGCCGGGGCTTCTAATGAAAAACTGTTTTTT. This encodes CATSAAGASNEKLFF.

The rearrangement uses TRBV2 and TRBJ2-3; either TRBD1 or TRBD2 may fit D (6 bases each). CDR3 length: 15 residues. Germline CDR1 SNHLY, CDR2 FYNNEI. Trimming removed 7 bases from V and 4 bases from J, with 18 bases in between. CDR3 nucleotide sequence: TGTGCCAGCAACCAGCGGGCTGGGGGCCCAGATACGCAGTATTTT. It is translated as CASNQRAGGPDTQYF.

CDR3 bases: TGTGCCAGCAGCCCCGGACTGTCGAGCACTGAAGCTTTCTTT. Amino acid sequence: CASSPGLSSTEAFF. The chain uses TRBV12-3 or TRBV12-4 and TRBJ1-1, with unresolved D. V lost 6 bases and J 4 bases, leaving 15 bases between the germline ends. The CDR3 spans 14 residues.

This clonotype was counted ten times or more. This chain connects TRBV2 to TRBJ2-7; D gene unclear. The CDR3 covers 15 residues. Germline V lookup: CDR1 SNHLY, CDR2 FYNNEI. The V and J ends lost 3 bases and 3 bases respectively, with 15 bases between them. CDR3 sequence (DNA): TGTGCCAGCAGTGAGTCTGTTCAGGCAGGCTACGAGCAGTACTTC. This codes for CASSESVQAGYEQYF.

The chain links TRBV9 to TRBJ2-3; D call uncertain. The germline gives CDR1 SGDLS, CDR2 YYNGEE. V lost 5 bases and J 0 bases, leaving 7 bases between the germline ends. The CDR3 length is 13 residues. The CDR3 DNA follows: TGTGCCAGCAGACGGTCTAGCACAGATACGCAGTATTTT. Encoded protein: CASRRSSTDTQYF.

Many counts were recorded for this clonotype. J is TRBJ1-1 and V is TRBV10-3; D is ambiguous. The CDR3 runs to 14 residues. Trimming took 0 bases from V and 5 from J, leaving 10 bases between them. Germline V CDR1 and CDR2: ENHRY, SYGVKD. The CDR3 DNA reads TGTGCCATCAGTGAGTCAGGAGATAGGACTGAAGCTTTCTTT. Its translation is CAISESGDRTEAFF.

The chain employs TRBV2 and TRBJ1-6; perhaps TRBD1 as D (5 bases). CDR1 is SNHLY and CDR2 is FYNNEI in the germline V gene. The CDR3 is made up of 15 amino acids. V was cut by 3 bases and J by 2 bases, with 8 bases left in between. The chain's CDR3 is CASSEGGTYNSPLHF. DNA of the CDR3: TGTGCCAGCAGTGAGGGGGGTACCTATAATTCACCCCTCCACTTT. Full variable domain (rest looked up from reference TRBV2 and TRBJ1-6): EPEVTQTPSHQVTQMGQEVILRCVPISNHLYFYWYRQILGQKVEFLVSFYNNEISEKSEIFDDQFSVERPDGSNFTLKIRSTKLEDSAMYFCASSEGGTYNSPLHFGNGTRLTVT.

This clonotype was observed many times. The chain joins TRBV20-1 to TRBJ2-7; possibly TRBD2 for D (5 bases). This CDR3 contains 12 residues. Germline values: CDR1 DFQATT, CDR2 SNEGSKA (reference sequence). DNA of the CDR3: TGCAAAGCGGCGGAGAGCTCCTACGAGCAGTACTTC. Translation: CKAAESSYEQYF.